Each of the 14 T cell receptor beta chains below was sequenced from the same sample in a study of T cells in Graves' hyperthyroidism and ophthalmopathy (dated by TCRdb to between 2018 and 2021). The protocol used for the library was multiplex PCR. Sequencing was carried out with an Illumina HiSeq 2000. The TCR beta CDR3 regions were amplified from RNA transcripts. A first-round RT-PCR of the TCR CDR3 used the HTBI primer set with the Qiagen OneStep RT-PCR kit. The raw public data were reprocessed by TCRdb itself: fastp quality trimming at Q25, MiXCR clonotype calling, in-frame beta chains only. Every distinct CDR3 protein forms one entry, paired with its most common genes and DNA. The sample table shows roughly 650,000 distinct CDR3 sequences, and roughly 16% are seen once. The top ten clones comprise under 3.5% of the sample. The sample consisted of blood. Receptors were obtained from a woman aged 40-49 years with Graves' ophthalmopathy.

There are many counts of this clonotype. This CDR3 reads CAWSKPGTGLNEQYF. CDR3 coding DNA: TGTGCCTGGAGCAAGCCTGGGACAGGTCTGAACGAGCAGTACTTC. V gene TRBV30 combines with J gene TRBJ2-7; TRBD1 matches at 8 bases. CDR1 and CDR2 from the germline V gene are GTSNPN and SVGIG (reference sequence). V trimming: 3 bases; J trimming: 5 bases; junction bases outside the gene matches: 12. The CDR3 has 15 residues.

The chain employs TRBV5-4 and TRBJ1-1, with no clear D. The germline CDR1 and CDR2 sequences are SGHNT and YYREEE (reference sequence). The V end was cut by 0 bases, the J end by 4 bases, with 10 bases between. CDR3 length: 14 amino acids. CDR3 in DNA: TGTGCCAGCAGCTTGGCCGGTGATCTCACTGAAGCTTTCTTT. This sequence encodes CASSLAGDLTEAFF.

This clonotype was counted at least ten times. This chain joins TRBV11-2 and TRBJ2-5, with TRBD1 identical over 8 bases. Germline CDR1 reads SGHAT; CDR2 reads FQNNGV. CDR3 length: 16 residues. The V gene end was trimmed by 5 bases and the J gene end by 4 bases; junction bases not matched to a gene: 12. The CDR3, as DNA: TGTGCCAGCAGCCCGACGACAGGGGCCCGACTAGAGACCCAGTACTTC. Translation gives CASSPTTGARLETQYF.

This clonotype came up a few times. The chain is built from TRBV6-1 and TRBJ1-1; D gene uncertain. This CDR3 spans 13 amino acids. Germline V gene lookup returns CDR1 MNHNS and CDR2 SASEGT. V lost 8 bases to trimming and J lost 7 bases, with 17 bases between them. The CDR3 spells CASRKEAVGEAFF. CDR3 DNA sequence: TGTGCCAGCCGAAAGGAGGCCGTTGGTGAAGCTTTCTTT.

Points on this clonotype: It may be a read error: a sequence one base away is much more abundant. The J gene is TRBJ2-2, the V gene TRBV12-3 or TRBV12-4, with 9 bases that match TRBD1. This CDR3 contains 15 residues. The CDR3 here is CASSPQGAGTGELLF. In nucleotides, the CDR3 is TGTGCCAGCAGCCCACAGGGGGCGGGCACCGGGGAGCTGCTTTTT.

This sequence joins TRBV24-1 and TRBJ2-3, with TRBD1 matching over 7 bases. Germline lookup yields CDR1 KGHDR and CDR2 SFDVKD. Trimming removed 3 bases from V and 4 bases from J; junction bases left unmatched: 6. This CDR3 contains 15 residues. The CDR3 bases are TGTGCCACCAGTGATACAGGGGTTTTGTCAGATACGCAGTATTTT. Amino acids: CATSDTGVLSDTQYF.

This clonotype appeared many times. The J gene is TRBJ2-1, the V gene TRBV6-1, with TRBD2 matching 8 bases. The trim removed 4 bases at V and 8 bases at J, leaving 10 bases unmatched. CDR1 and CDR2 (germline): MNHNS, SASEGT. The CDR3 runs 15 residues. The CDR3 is CASSASGLVFDEQFF. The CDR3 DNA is TGTGCCAGCAGTGCCTCGGGACTAGTATTCGATGAGCAGTTCTTC.

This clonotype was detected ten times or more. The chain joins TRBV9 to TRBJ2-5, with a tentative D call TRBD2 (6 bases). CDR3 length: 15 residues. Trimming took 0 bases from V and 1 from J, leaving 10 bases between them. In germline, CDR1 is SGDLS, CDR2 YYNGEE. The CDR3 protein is CASSVAGDFQETQYF. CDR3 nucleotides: TGTGCCAGCAGCGTAGCGGGGGATTTCCAAGAGACCCAGTACTTC. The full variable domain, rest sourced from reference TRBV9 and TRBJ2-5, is DSGVTQTPKHLITATGQRVTLRCSPRSGDLSVYWYQQSLDQGLQFLIQYYNGEERAKGNILERFSAQQFPDLHSELNLSSLELGDSALYFCASSVAGDFQETQYFGPGTRLLVL.

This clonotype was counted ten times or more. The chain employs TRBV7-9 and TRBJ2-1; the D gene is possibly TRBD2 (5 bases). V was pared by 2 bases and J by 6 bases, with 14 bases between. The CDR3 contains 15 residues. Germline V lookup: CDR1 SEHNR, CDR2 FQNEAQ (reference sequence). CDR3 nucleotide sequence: TGTGCCAGCAGCTTAAGCGGAGAGGCTGGCAATGAGCAGTTCTTC. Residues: CASSLSGEAGNEQFF. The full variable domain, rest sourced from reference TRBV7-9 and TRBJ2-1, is DTGVSQNPRHKITKRGQNVTFRCDPISEHNRLYWYRQTLGQGPEFLTYFQNEAQLEKSRLLSDRFSAERPKGSFSTLEIQRTEQGDSAMYLCASSLSGEAGNEQFFGPGTRLTVL.

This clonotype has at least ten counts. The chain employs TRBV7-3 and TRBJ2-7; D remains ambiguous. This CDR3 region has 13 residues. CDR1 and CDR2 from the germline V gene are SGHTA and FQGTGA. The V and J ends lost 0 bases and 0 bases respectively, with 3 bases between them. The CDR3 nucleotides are TGTGCCAGCAGCTTAACGAACTCCTACGAGCAGTACTTC. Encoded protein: CASSLTNSYEQYF. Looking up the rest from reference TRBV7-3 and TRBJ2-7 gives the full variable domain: GAGVSQTPSNKVTEKGKYVELRCDPISGHTALYWYRQSLGQGPEFLIYFQGTGAADDSGLPNDRFFAVRPEGSVSTLKIQRTERGDSAVYLCASSLTNSYEQYFGPGTRLTVT.

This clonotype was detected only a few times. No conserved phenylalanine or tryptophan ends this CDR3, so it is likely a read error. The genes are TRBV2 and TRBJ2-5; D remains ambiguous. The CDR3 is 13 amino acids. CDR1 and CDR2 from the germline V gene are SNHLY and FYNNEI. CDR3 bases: TGTGCTAGCAAGGCTAACTCCCAAGAGACCCAGTACTCC. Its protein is CASKANSQETQYS.

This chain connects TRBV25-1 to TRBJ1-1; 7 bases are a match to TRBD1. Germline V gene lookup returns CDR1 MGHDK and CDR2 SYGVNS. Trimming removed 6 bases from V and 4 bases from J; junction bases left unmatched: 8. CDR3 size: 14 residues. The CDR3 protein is CASRAQGSGTEAFF. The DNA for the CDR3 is TGTGCCAGCAGAGCACAGGGGTCCGGCACTGAAGCTTTCTTT.

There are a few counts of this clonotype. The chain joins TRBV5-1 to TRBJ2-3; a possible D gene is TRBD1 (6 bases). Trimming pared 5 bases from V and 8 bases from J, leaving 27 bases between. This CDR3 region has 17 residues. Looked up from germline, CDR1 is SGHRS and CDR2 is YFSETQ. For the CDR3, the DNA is TGCGCCAGCAGTCGACATTCCGGGACAACCACCGGGCGTACGCAGTATTTT. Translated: CASSRHSGTTTGRTQYF.

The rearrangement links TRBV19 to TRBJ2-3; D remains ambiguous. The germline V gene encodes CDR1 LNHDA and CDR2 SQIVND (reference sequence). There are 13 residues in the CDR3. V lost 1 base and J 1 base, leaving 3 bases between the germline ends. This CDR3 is CASSIGRTDTQYF. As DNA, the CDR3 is TGTGCCAGTAGTATAGGCCGCACAGATACGCAGTATTTT.